Shown below are 15 T cell receptor beta chains from a single sample sequenced in a study of low-dose radiotherapy and immunotherapy resistance in tumors. Priming of first-strand cDNA relied on TRAV- and TRBV-specific primers (covering alpha and beta chains). TCR amplification involved 15 to 25 PCR cycles with a constant-region primer and V-primer adapter. TCRdb used MiXCR to reprocess the reads, holding one entry per CDR3 protein. Of around 79,000 distinct CDR3 sequences in the sample, approximately 17% were seen once. The time point: before trial treatment. Here the sequenced sample was PBMCs, taken before treatment. These receptors were taken from a male donor with prostate cancer.

This clonotype was counted many times. This chain uses TRBV12-3 or TRBV12-4 with TRBJ1-1; 7 bases line up with TRBD1. Unmatched junction bases numbered 14, after V lost 8 bases and J lost 5 bases. This CDR3 comprises 15 residues. CDR3 in amino acids: CASSLRAQGVTEAFF. The CDR3 region has the DNA TGTGCCAGCTCTCTTCGGGCGCAGGGGGTAACTGAAGCTTTCTTT.

This clonotype was seen ten or more times. The chain links TRBV29-1 to TRBJ1-1; D call uncertain. This CDR3 has 13 residues. From germline, CDR1 is SQVTM and CDR2 ANQGSEA. V was pared by 6 bases and J by 0 bases, with 11 bases between. CDR3 nucleotides: TGCAGCGTCCGGGTGGATATGAACACTGAAGCTTTCTTT. Translating gives CSVRVDMNTEAFF.

This clonotype was found a few times. The J gene is TRBJ1-2, the V gene TRBV6-1; no definite D call. Looked up from germline, CDR1 is MNHNS and CDR2 is SASEGT. V dropped 5 bases and J dropped 4 bases, with 14 bases sitting between them. The CDR3 runs to 14 residues. DNA for the CDR3: TGTGCCAGCAGTCCCCTCGGCAGGCTCTATGGCTACACCTTC. Its protein product is CASSPLGRLYGYTF.

In its sample, this clonotype was seen many times. The chain carries TRBV6-2 or TRBV6-3 and TRBJ1-1; D call uncertain. V lost 0 bases and J 5 bases, leaving 7 bases between the germline ends. Germline CDR1 reads MNHEY; CDR2 reads SVGEGT. CDR3 size: 13 residues. CDR3 in amino acids: CASSYSFRTEAFF. In nucleotides, the CDR3 is TGTGCCAGCAGTTACTCTTTCAGGACTGAAGCTTTCTTT.

Many counts were recorded for this clonotype. An end of the junction does not agree with germline; a read error may underlie this. V usage is TRBV5-1 and J usage is TRBJ2-4, with 8 bases aligning to TRBD1. Germline CDR1 is SGHRS and CDR2 is YFSETQ. The CDR3 runs 18 residues. The CDR3 region is CASSSLTKQGVVWNIQYF. The CDR3 DNA reads as TGTGCCAGCAGCTCCCTGACTAAACAGGGGGTGGTTTGGAACATTCAGTACTTC.

In this sample, this clonotype turned up many times. V and J are TRBV7-9 and TRBJ2-5; maybe TRBD1 (5 bases). CDR1 is SEHNR, CDR2 FQNEAQ, per germline (reference sequence). CDR3 length: 15 amino acids. V lost 1 base and J lost 2, with 11 bases in between. The CDR3 DNA is TGTGCCAGCAGCTTAGTTGGCAGGGTACAAGAGACCCAGTACTTC. It is translated as CASSLVGRVQETQYF.

As to this clonotype: This sequence may be a read error, since a much larger clone differs from it by one base. For the CDR3, the DNA is TGTGTCAGCAATAAGAGACTCGGGCCCCAGCATTTT. Amino acid sequence: CVSNKRLGPQHF. The chain couples TRBV6-2 or TRBV6-3 to TRBJ1-5; D unresolved. The CDR3 totals 12 residues. CDR1 and CDR2 (germline): MNHEY, SVGEGT.

This clonotype was recorded many times. The rearrangement joins TRBV28 to TRBJ2-1; unclear D gene. Between the trimmed V and J ends, which lost 2 bases and 4 bases, there was a span of 9 bases. The CDR3 runs to 14 residues. Germline lookup yields CDR1 MDHEN and CDR2 SYDVKM. The CDR3: CASSLPLGYNEQFF. The CDR3 DNA reads TGTGCCAGCAGTTTACCCCTGGGGTACAATGAGCAGTTCTTC.

V is TRBV28 and J is TRBJ1-2, with D maybe TRBD1 (5 bases). The CDR3 contains 14 residues. Trimming removed 4 bases at V and 4 bases at J, with 13 bases between. Germline-derived CDR1 and CDR2 are MDHEN and SYDVKM. CDR3 loop: CASSSGSVGYGYTF. DNA of the CDR3: TGTGCCAGCAGTTCAGGGAGCGTCGGCTATGGCTACACCTTC.

The sample holds many counts of this clonotype. The chain is built from TRBV23-1 and TRBJ1-2; TRBD1 matches 7 bases. TRBV23-1 carries the ORF label, with uncertain function. Trimming removed 6 bases from V and 7 bases from J; junction bases left unmatched: 11. This CDR3 has 14 residues. The CDR3 spells CASRGDSPMGGYTF. CDR3 nucleotides: TGCGCCAGCAGGGGGGACAGCCCCATGGGTGGCTACACCTTC.

This clonotype was counted ten times or more. The chain carries TRBV7-9 and TRBJ1-1; 9 bases are a match to TRBD1. CDR1 is SEHNR, CDR2 FQNEAQ, per germline (reference sequence). The V gene end was trimmed by 8 bases and the J gene end by 1 base; junction bases not matched to a gene: 8. CDR3 size: 15 residues. Written as DNA, the CDR3 is TGTGCCAGCCGAGCAGACAGGGGGAGGAACACTGAAGCTTTCTTT. Translating it yields CASRADRGRNTEAFF.

There are many counts of this clonotype. The chain joins TRBV3-1 to TRBJ1-1; the D is unclear. In germline, CDR1 is LGHDT, CDR2 YNNKEL (reference sequence). V shed 0 bases and J shed 2 bases, with 13 bases lying between them. The CDR3 has 16 amino acids. Here the CDR3 reads CASSQDRLQLNTEAFF. CDR3 coding DNA: TGTGCCAGCAGCCAAGATCGGCTGCAACTTAACACTGAAGCTTTCTTT.

This clonotype appeared many times. The chain employs TRBV14 and TRBJ2-3, with 8 bases fitting TRBD2. The CDR3 length is 17 residues. J was trimmed by 6 bases and V by 0 bases; bases with no gene match: 11. CDR1 and CDR2 from the germline V gene are SGHDN and FVKESK. This chain's CDR3 is CASSQDVKGGRRDTQYF. The CDR3 DNA reads as TGTGCCAGCAGCCAAGATGTTAAAGGCGGGAGGCGGGATACGCAGTATTTT.

This clonotype was observed at least ten times. CDR3 bases: TGTGCCAGCCAGGTTCAGGGGGACAGGGTTGGCTACACCTTC. Protein product: CASQVQGDRVGYTF. The gene calls are TRBV6-1 and TRBJ1-2; 9 nucleotides match TRBD1. The germline CDR1 and CDR2 sequences are MNHNS and SASEGT. Germline trimming cut 8 bases from V and 7 bases from J; bases unmatched to any gene: 11. The CDR3 totals 14 residues.

This clonotype came up many times. The rearrangement uses TRBV6-5 and TRBJ1-2; 10 nucleotides line up with TRBD1. The CDR3 extends over 13 amino acids. Germline trimming cut 5 bases from V and 8 bases from J; bases unmatched to any gene: 5. Germline CDR1 reads MNHEY; CDR2 reads SVGAGI. Here the CDR3 reads CASSNGQGGGYTF. The DNA for the CDR3 is TGTGCCAGCAGTAATGGACAGGGGGGAGGCTACACCTTC.